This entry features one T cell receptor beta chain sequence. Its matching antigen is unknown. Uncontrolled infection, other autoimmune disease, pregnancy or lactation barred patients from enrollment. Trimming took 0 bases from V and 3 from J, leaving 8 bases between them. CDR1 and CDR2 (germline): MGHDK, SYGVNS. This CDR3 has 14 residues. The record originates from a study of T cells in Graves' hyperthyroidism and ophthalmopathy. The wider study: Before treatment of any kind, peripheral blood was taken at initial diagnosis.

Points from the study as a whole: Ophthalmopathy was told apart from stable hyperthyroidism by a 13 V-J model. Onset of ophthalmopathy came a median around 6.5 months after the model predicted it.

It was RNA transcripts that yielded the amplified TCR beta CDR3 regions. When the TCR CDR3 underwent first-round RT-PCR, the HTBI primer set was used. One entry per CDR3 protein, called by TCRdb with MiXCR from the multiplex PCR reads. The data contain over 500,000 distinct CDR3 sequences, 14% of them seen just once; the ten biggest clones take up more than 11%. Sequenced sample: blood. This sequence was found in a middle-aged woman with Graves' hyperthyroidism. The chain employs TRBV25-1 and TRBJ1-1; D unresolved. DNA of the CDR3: TGTGCCAGCAGTGAATATTACCCGGACACTGAAGCTTTCTTT. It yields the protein CASSEYYPDTEAFF.